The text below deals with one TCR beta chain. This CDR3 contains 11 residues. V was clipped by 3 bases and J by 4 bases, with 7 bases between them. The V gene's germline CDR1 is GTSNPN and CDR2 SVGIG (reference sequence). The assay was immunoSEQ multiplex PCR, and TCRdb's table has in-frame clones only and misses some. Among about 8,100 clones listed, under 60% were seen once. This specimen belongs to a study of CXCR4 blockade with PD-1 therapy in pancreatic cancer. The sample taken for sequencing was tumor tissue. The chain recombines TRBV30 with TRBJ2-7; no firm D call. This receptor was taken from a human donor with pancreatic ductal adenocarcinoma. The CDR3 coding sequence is TGTGCCTGGAGCGCTAAGTACGAGCAGTACTTC. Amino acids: CAWSAKYEQYF.